These 30 T cell receptor beta chains share one sample of origin, sequenced in a study of blood T cell repertoires in COVID-19. The table came from immunoSEQ multiplex PCR; TCRdb's copy has only in-frame clones and leaves some out. The table shows 200,000 or so clones, with roughly 76% occurring only once. Sequencing input: peripheral blood. Receptors originate from a human donor in a cohort sampled during active COVID-19.

The chain joins TRBV18 to TRBJ2-3; 11 nucleotides align to TRBD2. The CDR3 totals 16 residues. V was pared by 3 bases and J by 2 bases, with 4 bases of the junction left unmatched. CDR1 and CDR2 from the germline V gene are KGHSH and LQKENI. The CDR3 nucleotides read TGTGCCAGCTCACCCGGGACTAGCGGCGCCACAGATACGCAGTATTTT. The encoded protein is CASSPGTSGATDTQYF. Full variable domain (outside the CDR3, taken from reference TRBV18 and TRBJ2-3): NAGVMQNPRHLVRRRGQEARLRCSPMKGHSHVYWYRQLPEEGLKFMVYLQKENIIDESGMPKERFSAEFPKEGPSILRIQQVVRGDSAAYFCASSPGTSGATDTQYFGPGTRLTVL.

The chain is built from TRBV3-1 (or the pseudogene TRBV3-2) and TRBJ1-5; 9 nucleotides line up with TRBD1. The CDR3 consists of 17 residues. CDR1 and CDR2 from the germline V gene are LGHDT and YNNKEL (reference sequence). V shed 0 bases, J shed 5 bases, and the junction held 8 bases outside the gene matches. CDR3 region: CASSQDLGQGKDQPQHF. The CDR3 DNA reads TGTGCCAGCAGCCAAGACCTGGGACAGGGTAAAGATCAGCCCCAGCATTTT.

The chain uses TRBV11-2 and TRBJ1-5; D is perhaps TRBD1 (5 bases). Looked up from germline, CDR1 is SGHAT and CDR2 is FQNNGV. The ends were cut back, 0 bases at V and 2 bases at J, with 5 bases in the middle. The CDR3 covers 14 residues. CDR3 protein: CASSLDRGNQPQHF. The CDR3, as DNA: TGTGCCAGCAGCTTAGACAGGGGCAATCAGCCCCAGCATTTT.

The chain links TRBV5-5 to TRBJ2-7; D might be TRBD1 (6 bases). CDR3 length equals 12 residues. The germline V gene has CDR1 SGHKS and CDR2 YYEKEE (reference sequence). Trimming removed 5 bases from V and 6 bases from J, with 12 bases in between. DNA of the CDR3: TGTGCCAGCAGGACAGGTCGCGGCGAGCAGTACTTC. Translating gives CASRTGRGEQYF.

The chain carries TRBV5-4 and TRBJ2-3; 9 bases agree with TRBD1. Unmatched junction bases numbered 14, after V lost 4 bases and J lost 5 bases. The germline V gene encodes CDR1 SGHNT and CDR2 YYREEE (reference sequence). The CDR3 totals 17 residues. This CDR3 is CASSARLGQGQGDTQYF. The CDR3 DNA reads TGTGCCAGCAGCGCGCGTCTTGGACAGGGGCAGGGAGATACGCAGTATTTT.

This chain connects TRBV15 to TRBJ2-1, with 9 bases identical to TRBD2. In germline, CDR1 is LNHNV, CDR2 YYDKDF (reference sequence). There are 15 residues in the CDR3. J was trimmed by 6 bases and V by 1 base; bases with no gene match: 4. CDR3 nucleotide sequence: TGTGCCACCAGCAGAGGACTAGCGGAGGGCAATGAGCAGTTCTTC. Translated, it gives CATSRGLAEGNEQFF.

The chain joins TRBV2 to TRBJ2-7; 13 nucleotides agree with TRBD2. The V and J ends lost 10 bases and 0 bases, in that order; junction bases with no gene match: 6. CDR3 size: 15 residues. Germline CDR1 reads SNHLY; CDR2 reads FYNNEI. The CDR3 DNA sequence: TGTGCCACTAGACTAGCGGGAGGTAGCTCCTACGAGCAGTACTTC. Translation: CATRLAGGSSYEQYF.

The chain recombines TRBV27 with TRBJ2-7, with D maybe TRBD2 (5 bases). Trimming pared 3 bases from V and 0 bases from J, leaving 9 bases between. Germline V gene lookup returns CDR1 MNHEY and CDR2 SMNVEV (reference sequence). This CDR3 is built from 14 residues. CDR3 nucleotides: TGTGCCAGCAGTTTTTACGGGGACTCCTACGAGCAGTACTTC. Protein: CASSFYGDSYEQYF.

V and J are TRBV2 and TRBJ1-2, with D uncertain. Germline assignment: CDR1 SNHLY and CDR2 FYNNEI. The CDR3 is made up of 14 amino acids. Trimming shortened V by 2 bases and J by 4 bases, and 11 bases separated the two germline ends. The CDR3 nucleotides are TGTGCCAGCAGTGAAACGCGGACTCCCTATGGCTACACCTTC. Encoded protein: CASSETRTPYGYTF.

The rearrangement joins TRBV19 to TRBJ1-2, with a tentative D call TRBD1 (5 bases). This CDR3 has 16 residues. V was cut by 0 bases and J by 2 bases, with 13 bases left in between. CDR1 and CDR2 from the germline V gene are LNHDA and SQIVND (reference sequence). CDR3 DNA: TGTGCCAGTAGTATAGATGCTCGAACAGGAAACTATGGCTACACCTTC. It specifies CASSIDARTGNYGYTF.

The rearrangement links TRBV7-2 to TRBJ1-2, with D hard to call. Per germline, CDR1 SGHTA and CDR2 FQGNSA. V was clipped by 5 bases and J by 3 bases, with 13 bases between them. This CDR3 is built from 14 residues. In DNA form, the CDR3 reads TGTGCCAGCAGCGTACAGCTACCCTACTATGGCTACACCTTC. It codes for CASSVQLPYYGYTF. Variable domain in full (rest from reference TRBV7-2 and TRBJ1-2): GAGVSQSPSNKVTEKGKDVELRCDPISGHTALYWYRQSLGQGLEFLIYFQGNSAPDKSGLPSDRFSAERTGGSVSTLTIQRTQQEDSAVYLCASSVQLPYYGYTFGSGTRLTVV.

The genes are TRBV20-1 and TRBJ2-5; TRBD2 aligns across 15 bases. V lost 3 bases to trimming and J lost 7 bases; unmatched junction nucleotides: 6. The germline gives CDR1 DFQATT, CDR2 SNEGSKA (reference sequence). The CDR3 has 15 residues. DNA for the CDR3: TGCAGTGCTAGTCAACCGGGACTAGCGGGAGGGACCCAGTACTTC. Translated, it gives CSASQPGLAGGTQYF.

The chain combines TRBV7-8 with TRBJ2-3; D not certain. This CDR3 comprises 12 residues. Germline CDR1 reads SGHVS; CDR2 reads FQNEAQ. V lost 5 bases to trimming and J lost 4 bases, with 7 bases between them. The CDR3 region has the DNA TGTGCCAGCAGCCCGTTTTCAGATACGCAGTATTTT. Its protein is CASSPFSDTQYF.

This chain connects TRBV12-3 or TRBV12-4 to TRBJ1-3; D unresolved. This CDR3 contains 12 residues. With 6 bases removed from V and 3 bases from J, the gap between germline ends came to 6 bases. The CDR3 DNA sequence: TGTGCCAGCAGGGCCAGTGGAAACACCATATATTTT. Translation gives CASRASGNTIYF.

The chain is built from TRBV4-2 and TRBJ2-7; D is perhaps TRBD1 (5 bases). Trimming stripped 2 bases from V and 3 bases from J, with 8 bases between. The CDR3 is made up of 13 amino acids. In germline, CDR1 is LGHNA, CDR2 YNFKEQ. This CDR3 is CASSQPGHYEQYF. For the CDR3, the DNA is TGTGCCAGCAGCCAACCCGGACACTACGAGCAGTACTTC.

The V gene is TRBV28, the J gene TRBJ1-3; unclear D gene. With 3 bases removed from V and 4 bases from J, the gap between germline ends came to 10 bases. Per the germline V gene, CDR1 is MDHEN and CDR2 is SYDVKM. The CDR3 consists of 14 residues. This CDR3 is CASSFRGWGNTIYF. CDR3 coding DNA: TGTGCCAGCAGTTTCCGGGGATGGGGAAACACCATATATTTT.

The chain joins TRBV18 to TRBJ1-2; D is undetermined. Per germline, CDR1 KGHSH and CDR2 LQKENI. The CDR3 covers 15 residues. Trimming stripped 9 bases from V and 0 bases from J, with 17 bases between. CDR3 amino acids: CASRPVGVSNYGYTF. CDR3 DNA: TGTGCCAGTAGACCGGTAGGAGTGTCTAACTATGGCTACACCTTC.

V and J are TRBV4-3 and TRBJ2-7, with 10 bases aligning to TRBD2. Trimming took 3 bases from V and 0 from J; bases not matched to a gene: 5. This CDR3 has 16 residues. Looked up from germline, CDR1 is LGHNA and CDR2 is YSLEER. The CDR3 here is CASSQGASGGSYEQYF. The CDR3, as DNA: TGCGCCAGCAGCCAGGGGGCTAGCGGGGGCTCCTACGAGCAGTACTTC.

The gene calls are TRBV10-3 and TRBJ1-2, with 10 bases lining up with TRBD1. The CDR3 runs to 14 residues. With 3 bases clipped from V and 8 bases from J, the junction kept 6 bases outside the gene matches. Germline CDR1 reads ENHRY; CDR2 reads SYGVKD. For the CDR3, the DNA is TGTGCCATCAGTGATTATGGGACAGGGGAAGGCTACACCTTC. Residues: CAISDYGTGEGYTF.

The chain combines TRBV4-1 with TRBJ1-5; 8 bases agree with TRBD1. Trimming removed 4 bases from V and 0 bases from J; junction bases left unmatched: 14. The CDR3 length is 19 residues. The germline CDR1 and CDR2 sequences are MGHRA and YSYEKL. The CDR3 here is CASSPRTTTGEYSNQPQHF. CDR3 nucleotides: TGCGCCAGCAGCCCGAGGACGACGACAGGGGAATATAGCAATCAGCCCCAGCATTTT.

V usage is TRBV27 and J usage is TRBJ1-1; a weak D match, TRBD1 (5 bases). In germline, CDR1 is MNHEY, CDR2 SMNVEV (reference sequence). The CDR3 has 15 residues. V gave up 0 bases and J gave up 4 bases, with 12 bases separating them. In DNA form, the CDR3 reads TGTGCCAGCAGTTTATCGGCCATTGGGGCCACTGAAGCTTTCTTT. Translation gives CASSLSAIGATEAFF.

DNA of the CDR3: TGTGCCAGCAGTTATCTTTCTAATGAAAAACTGTTTTTT. It yields the protein CASSYLSNEKLFF. This chain links TRBV6-5 with TRBJ1-4; D call uncertain. V lost 3 bases and J lost 3, with 5 bases in between. Germline values: CDR1 MNHEY, CDR2 SVGAGI. There are 13 residues in the CDR3.

The chain recombines TRBV5-1 with TRBJ1-1; weak D call: TRBD1 (6 bases). Trimming pared 7 bases from V and 6 bases from J, leaving 13 bases between. Germline V gene lookup returns CDR1 SGHRS and CDR2 YFSETQ. The CDR3 sequence is 12 residues long. CDR3 DNA sequence: TGCGCCAGCTTTGGGACATCCCCTGAAGCTTTCTTT. Amino acids: CASFGTSPEAFF.

The V and J genes are TRBV21-1 and TRBJ2-7; TRBD2, the table's D call, was not compared with the DNA. TRBV21-1 is a pseudogene. The CDR3 is 16 amino acids. As DNA, the CDR3 is TGTGCCAGCAGCAAAGACTCCGCCAGCGGGAGGGACGAGCAGTACTTC. Residues: CASSKDSASGRDEQYF.

This chain links TRBV18 with TRBJ2-3; 7 bases line up with TRBD1. J gave up 1 base and V 5 bases, and 0 bases lay outside the gene matches. This CDR3 region has 13 residues. The V gene's germline CDR1 is KGHSH and CDR2 LQKENI. The CDR3 protein is CASSTGGTDTQYF. For the CDR3, the DNA is TGTGCCAGCTCAACAGGGGGCACAGATACGCAGTATTTT.

The J gene is TRBJ1-2, the V gene TRBV6-5, with a possible D match to TRBD1 (5 bases). Germline-derived CDR1 and CDR2 are MNHEY and SVGAGI. The CDR3 consists of 14 residues. The germline V and J ends were trimmed by 4 bases and 2 bases, with 11 bases remaining between them. CDR3 nucleotide sequence: TGTGCCAGCAGTTCTGTGACAGTCAACTATGGCTACACCTTC. This translates into CASSSVTVNYGYTF.

The chain has TRBV18 and TRBJ2-7; 7 bases agree with TRBD1. J gave up 3 bases and V 3 bases, and 5 bases lay outside the gene matches. This CDR3 is 14 amino acids long. Germline CDR1 is KGHSH and CDR2 is LQKENI. The CDR3 bases are TGTGCCAGCTCACCGTGGGACAGAGGCTACGAGCAGTACTTC. It specifies CASSPWDRGYEQYF.

This chain connects TRBV24-1 to TRBJ2-3; D is unclear. The CDR3 loop spans 16 amino acids. V shed 2 bases and J shed 6 bases, with 17 bases lying between them. In germline, CDR1 is KGHDR, CDR2 SFDVKD. The CDR3 here is CATSDWPAGPPDTQYF. The CDR3 coding sequence is TGTGCCACCAGTGATTGGCCGGCAGGCCCGCCGGATACGCAGTATTTT.

This clone was detected once. The chain links TRBV2 to TRBJ2-7, with 10 positions matching TRBD1. The junction had 8 bases not matched to a gene; V was cut back by 4 bases and J by 2 bases. Looked up from germline, CDR1 is SNHLY and CDR2 is FYNNEI. There are 16 residues in the CDR3. CDR3 sequence: CASSGSRDRGTYEQYF. The CDR3, as DNA: TGTGCCAGCAGTGGGTCCCGGGACAGGGGAACCTACGAGCAGTACTTC. Combining the CDR3 with reference TRBV2 and TRBJ2-7 gives the whole variable domain EPEVTQTPSHQVTQMGQEVILRCVPISNHLYFYWYRQILGQKVEFLVSFYNNEISEKSEIFDDQFSVERPDGSNFTLKIRSTKLEDSAMYFCASSGSRDRGTYEQYFGPGTRLTVT.

The chain combines TRBV5-4 with TRBJ2-3; possible D gene TRBD2, 6 bases. CDR1 and CDR2 (germline): SGHNT, YYREEE (reference sequence). Trimming removed 0 bases at V and 5 bases at J, with 22 bases between. The CDR3 has 18 amino acids. The CDR3 nucleotides read TGTGCCAGCAGCTTGGCGGGCACGCGGGCCCTGCGGGGAGATACGCAGTATTTT. Translating it yields CASSLAGTRALRGDTQYF.